The clone carrying this T cell receptor (beta chain) appeared many times. Its matching antigen is unknown. As for the cDNA, it was generated by 5'RACE with 10-nucleotide random UMIs. TCRdb analysed the 5' RACE reads with MiXCR anew, one entry per CDR3 protein. This sample has fewer than 55,000 distinct CDR3 sequences, with about a tenth found just once. Regarding time point: longitudinal time-point 1 (baseline). These data originate in a study of neurological immune-mediated disorders. Findings and limits, study-wide: The level of TCR clonal expansion was highest in patients with HTLV-1-associated myelopathy and lowest in multiple sclerosis, where it fell below the level seen in healthy controls.

CDR1 is KGHSH, CDR2 LQKENI, per germline. With 0 bases removed from V and 0 bases from J, the gap between germline ends came to 9 bases. This CDR3 has 15 residues. The chain combines TRBV18 with TRBJ2-7; D ambiguous. This clonotype was sampled from a woman in her thirties or forties in good health. The sequencing sample was made of PBMCs. As DNA, the CDR3 is TGTGCCAGCTCACCACCCACCCATGCCTCCTACGAGCAGTACTTC. Encoded protein: CASSPPTHASYEQYF.